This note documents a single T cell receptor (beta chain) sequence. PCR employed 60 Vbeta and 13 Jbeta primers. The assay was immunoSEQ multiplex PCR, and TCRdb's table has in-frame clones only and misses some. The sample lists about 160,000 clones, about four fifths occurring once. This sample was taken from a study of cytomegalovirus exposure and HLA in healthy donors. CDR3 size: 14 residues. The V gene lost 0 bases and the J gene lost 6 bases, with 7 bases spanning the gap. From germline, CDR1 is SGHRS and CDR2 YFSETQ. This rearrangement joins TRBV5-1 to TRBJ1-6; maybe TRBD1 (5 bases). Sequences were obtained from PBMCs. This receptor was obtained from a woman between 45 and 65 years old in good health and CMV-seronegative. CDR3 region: CASSLDGGNSPLHF. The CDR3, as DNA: TGCGCCAGCAGCTTGGACGGGGGTAATTCACCCCTCCACTTT. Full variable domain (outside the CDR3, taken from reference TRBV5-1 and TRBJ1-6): KAGVTQTPRYLIKTRGQQVTLSCSPISGHRSVSWYQQTPGQGLQFLFEYFSETQRNKGNFPGRFSGRQFSNSRSEMNVSTLELGDSALYLCASSLDGGNSPLHFGNGTRLTVT.